The clone carrying this T cell receptor (beta chain) occurred a few times. Its antigen is not identified. This specimen belongs to a study of blood T cells in healthy people across ages. Findings of the study overall: Both naive CD4+ cell counts and diversity were greater in long-lived donors than in aged donors. TCR beta diversity, measured per million T cells, fell in a roughly linear way with age.

For the second PCR, which ran for roughly 6 to 12 cycles, a sample-barcoded 5' primer and a J-beta primer mix were used. TCRdb recomputed calls from the 5' RACE reads with MiXCR, one row per CDR3 protein. The data hold 1.5 million to 2 million distinct CDR3 sequences, with roughly 49% observed a single time. CDR3 length: 14 residues. The donors, aged roughly 6 to 100, were healthy Caucasians from Russia. Researchers report isolating at least 7 million PBMCs per sample. The origin of this receptor is a woman between 40 and 55 years old in good health. Source material: blood. The rearrangement joins TRBV21-1 to TRBJ1-2; TRBD1, the D gene given by the table, was not confirmed from the DNA. TRBV21-1 is annotated as a pseudogene. The CDR3 nucleotides are TGTGCCAGCACCGAAAAGGACAGGGTCTGTGGCTACACCTTC. It is translated as CASTEKDRVCGYTF.